Below, 14 T cell receptor beta chains from the same sample are listed, as sequenced in a study of blood T cells in healthy people across ages. Using a J-beta primer mix together with a sample-barcoded 5' primer, a second PCR was run for roughly 7 to 12 cycles. Via MiXCR, TCRdb re-called the 5' RACE reads, giving one row per CDR3 protein. This table holds 650,000 to 950,000 distinct CDR3 sequences, 40% to 50% found once. The specimen was blood. These TCRs come from a man between 60 and 75 years old in good health.

V is TRBV19 and J is TRBJ1-1; D is unresolved. Trimming cost V 2 bases and J 0 bases, with 7 bases left between them. The CDR3 covers 14 residues. Per germline, CDR1 LNHDA and CDR2 SQIVND (reference sequence). The CDR3 here is CASSIRAMNTEAFF. CDR3 in DNA: TGTGCCAGTAGTATAAGGGCCATGAACACTGAAGCTTTCTTT.

This CDR3 reads CASSFRGKNIQYF. CDR3 sequence (DNA): TGTGCCAGCAGCTTTAGGGGCAAAAACATTCAGTACTTC. This chain joins TRBV11-2 and TRBJ2-4; D is possibly TRBD1 (5 bases). Germline V gene data show CDR1 as SGHAT and CDR2 as FQNNGV. This CDR3 is built from 13 residues. V shed 3 bases and J shed 3 bases, with 6 bases lying between them.

CDR3 in DNA: TGTGCCAGCGTCCCTAACAGGGAGGGACGTTACGAGCAGTACTTC. Its protein is CASVPNREGRYEQYF. The chain carries TRBV6-2 or TRBV6-3 and TRBJ2-7, with D possibly TRBD2 on 7 matching bases. Germline V lookup: CDR1 MNHEY, CDR2 SVGEGT. The CDR3 consists of 15 residues. V gave up 8 bases and J gave up 4 bases, with 21 bases separating them.

J is TRBJ1-2 and V is TRBV6-1; no clear D. V dropped 5 bases and J dropped 0 bases, with 19 bases sitting between them. This CDR3 comprises 17 residues. Germline CDR1 reads MNHNS; CDR2 reads SASEGT. The CDR3 loop reads CASSTIGRSQSNYGYTF. The CDR3, as DNA: TGTGCCAGCAGTACAATCGGACGAAGTCAGTCTAACTATGGCTACACCTTC.

The gene calls are TRBV5-5 and TRBJ1-2; 9 nucleotides line up with TRBD1. This CDR3 spans 13 amino acids. The ends lost 3 bases at V and 8 bases at J; junction bases unmatched: 5. From germline, CDR1 is SGHKS and CDR2 YYEKEE (reference sequence). The CDR3 DNA is TGTGCCAGCAGCTGGGGACAGGGAGAGGGCTACACCTTC. Amino acids: CASSWGQGEGYTF.

V is TRBV4-3 and J is TRBJ1-1, with TRBD1 matching 7 bases. From germline, CDR1 is LGHNA and CDR2 YSLEER. This CDR3 is 15 amino acids long. The V and J ends lost 2 bases and 3 bases, in that order; junction bases with no gene match: 6. The CDR3 here is CASSQRGHRYTEAFF. CDR3 sequence (DNA): TGCGCCAGCAGCCAAAGGGGGCATAGGTACACTGAAGCTTTCTTT.

The chain couples TRBV15 to TRBJ2-5; D unclear. The DNA end is a closer match to TRBJ2-7, so the J assignment may be wrong. CDR1 and CDR2 (germline): LNHNV, YYDKDF (reference sequence). This CDR3 contains 15 residues. CDR3 protein: CATSRDDGSSYEQYF. CDR3 bases: TGTGCCACCAGCAGAGATGACGGGTCCTCATACGAGCAGTACTTC.

This sequence joins TRBV5-6 and TRBJ2-5; 10 bases map to TRBD1. V was clipped by 5 bases and J by 2 bases; unmatched bases: 9. Germline V gene sequence: CDR1 SGHDT, CDR2 YYEEEE. The CDR3 runs to 16 residues. The CDR3 nucleotides read TGTGCCAGCAGTTTTGACAGGGGGCTGGGACAAGAGACCCAGTACTTC. Translating gives CASSFDRGLGQETQYF.

J is TRBJ2-5 and V is TRBV5-4, with 7 bases matching TRBD2. The length of the CDR3 is 15 residues. The germline V gene has CDR1 SGHNT and CDR2 YYREEE (reference sequence). Trimming cost V 2 bases and J 4 bases; bases outside gene matches: 8. The CDR3 bases are TGTGCCAGCAGCTTTGGGGGGGTGGTCGGAGAGACCCAGTACTTC. Amino acid sequence: CASSFGGVVGETQYF. The variable domain in full, with the rest retrieved from reference TRBV5-4 and TRBJ2-5, is ETGVTQSPTHLIKTRGQQVTLRCSSQSGHNTVSWYQQALGQGPQFIFQYYREEENGRGNFPPRFSGLQFPNYSSELNVNALELDDSALYLCASSFGGVVGETQYFGPGTRLLVL.

The chain couples TRBV12-3 or TRBV12-4 to TRBJ2-3; 12 bases fit TRBD2. V lost 3 bases to trimming and J lost 3 bases; unmatched junction nucleotides: 7. The CDR3 loop spans 17 amino acids. CDR3 DNA: TGTGCCAGCAGTTTCCCTAGCGGGGGGGTTTCGACAGATACGCAGTATTTT. Its translation is CASSFPSGGVSTDTQYF.

This chain joins TRBV9 and TRBJ2-3; D possibly uses TRBD1 or TRBD2 (5 bases each). Trimming shortened V by 2 bases and J by 3 bases, and 13 bases separated the two germline ends. The length of the CDR3 is 15 residues. Germline V gene sequence: CDR1 SGDLS, CDR2 YYNGEE. In nucleotides, the CDR3 is TGTGCCAGCAGCGTGTGGGGGACCAAAACAGATACGCAGTATTTT. Its translation is CASSVWGTKTDTQYF.

There are a few counts of this clonotype. The chain is built from TRBV15 and TRBJ2-7; 12 bases are a match to TRBD2. The J call may be mistaken, given a closer DNA end match to TRBJ2-5. Germline loops: CDR1 LNHNV, CDR2 YYDKDF (reference sequence). CDR3 size: 17 residues. The CDR3 DNA is TGTGCCACCAGCAGAGCCGGACTAGCGGGGTCCCGGGAGACCCAGTACTTC. It yields the protein CATSRAGLAGSRETQYF.

This clonotype came up a few times. The chain couples TRBV7-2 to TRBJ2-7, with D perhaps given as TRBD1 or TRBD2 (6 bases each). V was clipped by 2 bases and J by 7 bases, with 24 bases between them. In germline, CDR1 is SGHTA, CDR2 FQGNSA. The CDR3 is 17 residues long. The CDR3 DNA is TGTGCCAGCAGCTTATGGTACGGGGGCGGGCTTCCCGGTGAGCAGTACTTC. It encodes CASSLWYGGGLPGEQYF. Filled out from reference TRBV7-2 and TRBJ2-7, the complete variable domain reads GAGVSQSPSNKVTEKGKDVELRCDPISGHTALYWYRQSLGQGLEFLIYFQGNSAPDKSGLPSDRFSAERTGGSVSTLTIQRTQQEDSAVYLCASSLWYGGGLPGEQYFGPGTRLTVT.

V usage is TRBV3-1 and J usage is TRBJ2-5; D possibly corresponds to TRBD2 (6 bases). This CDR3 is built from 15 residues. Trimming cost V 0 bases and J 2 bases, with 10 bases left between them. Germline V lookup: CDR1 LGHDT, CDR2 YNNKEL (reference sequence). The CDR3 nucleotides read TGTGCCAGCAGCCAAGATGGGACTCCACAAGAGACCCAGTACTTC. Protein product: CASSQDGTPQETQYF.